A selection of T cell receptor beta chains follows, all from one sample in a study of vaccination and CD4 T cells after COVID-19. Antigen specificity for these receptors is unknown. TCRdb reprocessed the PCR reads with MiXCR, giving one entry per CDR3 protein. The profile covers just under 20,000 distinct CDR3 sequences, with 52% appearing a single time and 8% to 10% taken by the ten largest. Sequences were obtained from CD4+ T cells from blood, cultured in vitro. The receptors stem from a human donor who had recovered from COVID-19. Each CDR3 is given with its conserved first and last residue. The order of the fields is clone size, J gene, D gene, V gene, CDR3 DNA, CDR3 protein. The D gene is left open where the match is weak. Expanded clones are given a class, and other clones once, few, many or no size at all.

few TRBJ1-2 - TRBV28 TGTGCCAGCAGTTTGGCCTCCCTTGAAGGCTACACCTTC CASSLASLEGYTF
- TRBJ1-2 TRBD1 TRBV7-9 TGTGCCAGCAGCTTACCTCCCACAGGGGCAAACTATGGCTACACCTTC CASSLPPTGANYGYTF
- TRBJ2-3 TRBD2 TRBV5-1 TGCGCCAGCAGCTTGCCTAGCGGGGGGACGGATACGCAGTATTTT CASSLPSGGTDTQYF
few TRBJ2-7 - TRBV27 TGTGCCAGCAGTTTCCGCAAGACAGACTTTCAGACCTACGAGCAGTACTTC CASSFRKTDFQTYEQYF
- TRBJ2-1 TRBD2 TRBV20-1 TGCAGTGCTAGAGGGTTCCGACTAGCGGAAGGGGCCTATGAGCAGTTCTTC CSARGFRLAEGAYEQFF
- TRBJ2-3 - TRBV5-4 TGTGCCAGCAGCTTGAGTGGGGACGGCAACACAGATACGCAGTATTTT CASSLSGDGNTDTQYF
- TRBJ1-5 - TRBV15 TGTGCCACCAGCAGAGAGGGGGTATGGGTTCAGCCCCAGCATTTT CATSREGVWVQPQHF
- TRBJ2-7 - TRBV18 TGTGCCAGCTCATCCAAGGGGGACGAGCAGTACTTC CASSSKGDEQYF
- TRBJ2-7 - TRBV27 TGTGCCAGCAGTCTTATATTCCACGCCTACGAGCAGTACTTC CASSLIFHAYEQYF
- TRBJ1-4 - TRBV12-1 TGTGCCAGCAGCCGTAGTGGCAGGGGGAGTCATAATGAAAAACTGTTTTTT CASSRSGRGSHNEKLFF
- TRBJ2-1 TRBD2 TRBV28 TGTGCCAGCAGTTTAACTAGCGGGGGGCTGGGTGAGCAGTTCTTC CASSLTSGGLGEQFF
few TRBJ2-7 - TRBV10-3 TGTGCCATCAGTGAGTTCAGGACGGGCAGGGGCGAGCAGTACTTC CAISEFRTGRGEQYF
- TRBJ2-3 TRBD2 TRBV30 TGTGCCTGGAGTGTACTTAGCGGGAGGGCCACAGATACGCAGTATTTT CAWSVLSGRATDTQYF
- TRBJ2-3 - TRBV20-1 TGCAGTGCTAACGGGGGTCCCGTCGATACGCAGTATTTT CSANGGPVDTQYF
- TRBJ2-3 TRBD2 TRBV28 TGTGCCAGCAGTCTTCTAGCGGGGGGGGCTGGGGGATCCGACACAGATACGCAGTATTTT CASSLLAGGAGGSDTDTQYF
once TRBJ1-1 - TRBV4-2 TGTGCCAGCAGCCAAGATTGGGAGGGTTTTGGGAACACTGAAGCTTTCTTT CASSQDWEGFGNTEAFF
- TRBJ2-7 - TRBV6-1 TGTGCCAGCAGTGAGACTTGGACGGATACCTACGAGCAGTACTTC CASSETWTDTYEQYF
few TRBJ2-1 TRBD2 TRBV24-1 TGTGCCACCAGTGATTCTGGGACTAGCGGGAGATGGGACAATGAGCAGTTCTTC CATSDSGTSGRWDNEQFF
few TRBJ1-2 - TRBV28 TGTGCCAGCAGTTCGCTCGGACCCGGGAGGGGCTACACCTTC CASSSLGPGRGYTF
- TRBJ2-3 TRBD2 TRBV9 TGTGCCAGCAGCGCCGGGACTAGCGGGGGGGGGAGCACAGATACGCAGTATTTT CASSAGTSGGGSTDTQYF
- TRBJ1-2 - TRBV6-1 TGTGCCAGCAGTGGGCAGGGGCTGGCCTATGGCTACACCTTC CASSGQGLAYGYTF
few TRBJ2-7 - TRBV5-1 TGCGCCAGCAGCTATGACTTATACGAGCAGTACTTC CASSYDLYEQYF
- TRBJ1-5 TRBD1 TRBV12-3/TRBV12-4 TGTGCCAGCAGATTCGGGACAGGGGGCAATCAGCCCCAGCATTTT CASRFGTGGNQPQHF
- TRBJ2-2 - TRBV24-1 TGTGCCACCAGTGATTTTAGCGGACTGAACACCGGGGAGCTGTTTTTT CATSDFSGLNTGELFF
- TRBJ2-7 - TRBV6-1 TGTGCCATCAGACAGGAATCAGCCTACGAGCAGTACTTC CAIRQESAYEQYF
- TRBJ1-1 - TRBV19 TGTGCCAGTACTGTCGAGGGGCGTATCAACACTGAAGCTTTCTTT CASTVEGRINTEAFF
few TRBJ1-3 - TRBV20-1 TGCAGTGCAATGGACTTTTTCTCTGGAAACACCATATATTTT CSAMDFFSGNTIYF
- TRBJ2-2 - TRBV20-1 TGCAGTGCTAGGAGTCCGCAGGACACCGGGGAGCTGTTTTTT CSARSPQDTGELFF
once TRBJ1-2 TRBD1 TRBV12-3/TRBV12-4 TGTGCCAGCAGTTCGGGGACAGGGAAACCGATCTTATATGGCTACACCTTC CASSSGTGKPILYGYTF
- TRBJ2-2 TRBD1 TRBV15 TGTGCCACCAGCAGAGGCCGGACAGGGGGACCGAACACCGGGGAGCTGTTTTTT CATSRGRTGGPNTGELFF
few TRBJ1-2 TRBD1 TRBV6-1 TGTGCCAGCAGTCTCTCATTGACAGGGCCGAACTATGGCTACACCTTC CASSLSLTGPNYGYTF
- TRBJ1-2 - TRBV6-1 TGTGCCAGCAGTGAAGAAGAAGGTTTACACTACACCTTC CASSEEEGLHYTF
- TRBJ2-2 - TRBV4-2 TGTGCCAGCAGCCTAACCGGGGGACGTAACACCGGGGAGCTGTTTTTT CASSLTGGRNTGELFF
- TRBJ2-7 TRBD1 TRBV20-1 TGCAGTGCTAGTCCGGCACCCGGGACAGGAGGCGACGAGCAGTACTTC CSASPAPGTGGDEQYF
- TRBJ2-7 TRBD1 TRBV3-1 TGTGCCAGCAGCGGAGAGGGACAGGGGACCTACGAGCAGTACTTC CASSGEGQGTYEQYF
once TRBJ1-2 TRBD1 TRBV9 TGTGCCAGCAGCCCGGACAGGAACTATGGCTACACCTTC CASSPDRNYGYTF
- TRBJ2-3 - TRBV5-1 TGCGCCAGCAGCACAGGGTTCCCAGATACGCAGTATTTT CASSTGFPDTQYF
few TRBJ1-5 - TRBV6-2/TRBV6-3 TGTGCCAGCAGTTACTCGCGGGGAAACGGCTATCAGCCCCAGCATTTT CASSYSRGNGYQPQHF
- TRBJ2-6 - TRBV19 TGTGCCAGTAGTATAAGGCCTAGCTCTGGGGCCAACGTCCTGACTTTC CASSIRPSSGANVLTF
few TRBJ2-3 - TRBV5-1 TGCGCCAGCAGCGCCGGGGGGCCTAGCACAGATACGCAGTATTTT CASSAGGPSTDTQYF
- TRBJ1-1 - TRBV19 TGTGCCAGTAGTGATCCGAACGGACTTGAAGCTTTCTTT CASSDPNGLEAFF
few TRBJ2-1 TRBD1 TRBV6-1 TGTGCCAGCATTCGGACAGGGGTGGTGTTCGATGAGCAGTTCTTC CASIRTGVVFDEQFF
medium-sized TRBJ2-2 TRBD2 TRBV11-3 TGTGCCAGCAGCATTAGCGGGAGTAGGCCCGGGGAGCTGTTTTTT CASSISGSRPGELFF
- TRBJ2-7 - TRBV5-6 TGTGCCAGCAGCTTGGGGTGGGGCAACTACGAGCAGTACTTC CASSLGWGNYEQYF
few TRBJ1-2 - TRBV5-1 TGCGCCAGCAGCTTGGTGGGGCCGGGCTATGGCTACACCTTC CASSLVGPGYGYTF
- TRBJ2-1 TRBD2 TRBV20-1 TGCAGTGCTAGAGATAGAACTAGCGGGAGTTTAAAGGAGCAGTTCTTC CSARDRTSGSLKEQFF
- TRBJ1-1 - TRBV12-3/TRBV12-4 TGTGCCAGCAGTTTTAGGATGAAGGGGGCTGAAGCTTTCTTT CASSFRMKGAEAFF
- TRBJ2-3 - TRBV28 TGTGCCAGCAGTTTAATAGCAACAGATACGCAGTATTTT CASSLIATDTQYF
- TRBJ1-1 - TRBV20-1 TGCGGTGCTAACGGCCAGGACCTTGAAGCTTTCTTT CGANGQDLEAFF
few TRBJ1-5 - TRBV28 TGTGCCACCAACCGAGCGGGGGGCGGCAATCAGCCCCAGCATTTT CATNRAGGGNQPQHF
- TRBJ1-1 - TRBV18 TGTGCCAGCTCCCTGCAAGCGAACACTGAAGCTTTCTTT CASSLQANTEAFF
once TRBJ1-1 TRBD1 TRBV27 TGTGCCAGCAGTTTCCTCGGGACAGAGAATCGTAGGGCTTTCTTT CASSFLGTENRRAFF
- TRBJ1-5 - TRBV19 TGTGCCAGTAGTATAGCAGAAGGCCCAGGCAATCAGCCCCAGCATTTT CASSIAEGPGNQPQHF